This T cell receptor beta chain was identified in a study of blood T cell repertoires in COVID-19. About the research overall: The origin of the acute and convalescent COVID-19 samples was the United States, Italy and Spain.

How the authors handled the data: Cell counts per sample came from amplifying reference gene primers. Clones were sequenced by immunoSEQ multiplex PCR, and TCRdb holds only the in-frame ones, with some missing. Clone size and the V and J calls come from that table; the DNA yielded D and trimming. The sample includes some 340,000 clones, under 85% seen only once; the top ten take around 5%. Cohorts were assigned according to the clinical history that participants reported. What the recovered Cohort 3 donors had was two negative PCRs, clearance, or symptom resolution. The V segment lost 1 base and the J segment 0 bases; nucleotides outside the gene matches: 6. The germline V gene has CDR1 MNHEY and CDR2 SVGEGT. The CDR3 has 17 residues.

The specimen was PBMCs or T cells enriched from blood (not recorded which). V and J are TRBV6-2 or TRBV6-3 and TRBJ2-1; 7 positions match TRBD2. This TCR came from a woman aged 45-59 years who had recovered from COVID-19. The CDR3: CASSYWASGSSYNEQFF. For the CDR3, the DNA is TGTGCCAGCAGTTACTGGGCTAGCGGTAGCTCCTACAATGAGCAGTTCTTC.